Presented here are 29 T cell receptor beta chains from one specimen sequenced in a study of cytomegalovirus exposure and HLA in healthy donors. PCR employed 60 Vbeta and 13 Jbeta primers. Clones were read by immunoSEQ multiplex PCR, and TCRdb kept only the in-frame ones, dropping some. With around 130,000 clones in the sample, the ten largest clones hold just under 2%. The sample comprised PBMCs. The receptors were sampled from a woman aged 60-75 years in good health and CMV-seronegative.

The rearrangement joins TRBV4-1 to TRBJ2-1, with 13 bases aligning to TRBD2. This CDR3 has 15 residues. Germline V gene lookup returns CDR1 MGHRA and CDR2 YSYEKL. V was pared by 1 base and J by 15 bases, with 9 bases of the junction left unmatched. The CDR3: CASSQVGTSGIRWFF. CDR3 in DNA: TGCGCCAGCAGCCAAGTCGGGACTAGCGGGATCCGGTGGTTCTTC.

The chain joins TRBV11-1 to TRBJ2-1, with 9 bases that match TRBD2. CDR3 length equals 16 residues. CDR1 is SGHAT, CDR2 FQDESV, per germline (reference sequence). Germline trimming cut 4 bases from V and 5 bases from J; bases unmatched to any gene: 9. CDR3 sequence (DNA): TGTGCCAGCAGCTGGGGTGTAGCGGGGGTTCACAATGAGCAGTTCTTC. Its protein is CASSWGVAGVHNEQFF.

The rearrangement links TRBV5-1 to TRBJ2-3; 8 bases are shared with TRBD1. Trimming took 2 bases from V and 3 from J; bases not matched to a gene: 2. The germline CDR1 and CDR2 sequences are SGHRS and YFSETQ. CDR3 length: 14 amino acids. In DNA form, the CDR3 reads TGCGCCAGCAGCTTAGGGACAGGAACAGATACGCAGTATTTT. It translates to CASSLGTGTDTQYF.

This sequence joins TRBV6-6 and TRBJ1-5; 8 bases map to TRBD1. Germline loops: CDR1 MNHNY, CDR2 SVGAGI (reference sequence). With 7 bases clipped from V and 7 bases from J, the junction kept 6 bases outside the gene matches. The length of the CDR3 is 13 residues. The CDR3 is CASTEDRDQPQHF. CDR3 DNA: TGTGCCAGCACCGAGGACAGGGACCAGCCCCAGCATTTT.

The genes are TRBV4-1 and TRBJ2-2, with TRBD1 matching 7 bases. V was pared by 2 bases and J by 6 bases, with 0 bases of the junction left unmatched. Germline CDR1 is MGHRA and CDR2 is YSYEKL. The CDR3 is made up of 13 amino acids. The CDR3 sequence: CASSQQGAGELFF. The CDR3 nucleotides read TGCGCCAGCAGCCAACAGGGGGCCGGGGAGCTGTTTTTT.

The chain joins TRBV6-5 to TRBJ1-6, with a tentative D call TRBD1 (6 bases). Trimming took off 2 bases at V and 5 bases at J, with 13 bases between the two ends. This CDR3 region has 16 residues. Germline-derived CDR1 and CDR2 are MNHEY and SVGAGI. This chain's CDR3 is CASSYRGRLDNSPLHF. In DNA form, the CDR3 reads TGTGCCAGCAGTTACAGGGGGAGACTGGATAATTCACCCCTCCACTTT.

The CDR3 region is CSVGGRYGYTF. The CDR3 DNA is TGCAGCGTCGGGGGACGCTATGGCTACACCTTC. The chain is built from TRBV29-1 and TRBJ1-2, with TRBD1 as a possible D gene (5 bases). Between the trimmed V and J ends, which lost 6 bases and 4 bases, there was a span of 9 bases. Germline assignment: CDR1 SQVTM and CDR2 ANQGSEA. This CDR3 spans 11 amino acids.

The chain has TRBV2 and TRBJ2-1, with 8 bases that match TRBD2. The CDR3 is made up of 15 amino acids. Trimming took 3 bases from V and 4 from J; bases not matched to a gene: 5. In germline, CDR1 is SNHLY, CDR2 FYNNEI. The CDR3 DNA reads TGTGCCAGCAGTGAGGGGGTAGCGGGGTACAATGAGCAGTTCTTC. Encoded protein: CASSEGVAGYNEQFF.

This chain uses TRBV30 with TRBJ2-7, with D tentatively TRBD1 (6 bases). V was pared by 8 bases and J by 0 bases, with 8 bases between. The CDR3 has 11 residues. CDR1 and CDR2 (germline): GTSNPN, SVGIG (reference sequence). The CDR3 sequence is CAQDSSYEQYF. The CDR3 DNA reads as TGTGCCCAGGACAGCTCCTACGAGCAGTACTTC.

The rearrangement uses TRBV6-5 and TRBJ2-7; perhaps TRBD1 as D (6 bases). The CDR3 totals 15 residues. Trimming cost V 2 bases and J 1 base, with 12 bases left between them. Germline lookup yields CDR1 MNHEY and CDR2 SVGAGI. DNA for the CDR3: TGTGCCAGCAGTTACAACCGGGACATTTCCTACGAGCAGTACTTC. Translated, it gives CASSYNRDISYEQYF.

The rearrangement links TRBV4-1 to TRBJ2-2; TRBD2 aligns across 12 bases. This CDR3 contains 18 residues. Germline V gives CDR1 MGHRA, CDR2 YSYEKL. The V and J ends lost 2 bases and 4 bases, in that order; junction bases with no gene match: 8. Written as DNA, the CDR3 is TGCGCCAGCAGCCAAACCCTAGCGGGAGGGCCCTCCACCGGGGAGCTGTTTTTT. Translation: CASSQTLAGGPSTGELFF.

The genes are TRBV5-1 and TRBJ2-5; the D gene is possibly TRBD2 (6 bases). This CDR3 has 14 amino acids. Trimming shortened V by 0 bases and J by 4 bases, and 10 bases separated the two germline ends. Germline V CDR1 and CDR2: SGHRS, YFSETQ. Here the CDR3 reads CASSLGGGAETQYF. The CDR3 DNA follows: TGCGCCAGCAGCTTGGGGGGCGGGGCAGAGACCCAGTACTTC.

The chain carries TRBV6-5 and TRBJ2-1; 8 bases are shared with TRBD2. Trimming cost V 0 bases and J 8 bases; bases outside gene matches: 3. The CDR3 has 14 amino acids. Germline assignment: CDR1 MNHEY and CDR2 SVGAGI. The CDR3 nucleotides are TGTGCCAGCAGTTACTCAGCTAGCGGGTATGAGCAGTTCTTC. It is translated as CASSYSASGYEQFF.

The V and J genes are TRBV28 and TRBJ2-2; 7 nucleotides line up with TRBD1. Germline V CDR1 and CDR2: MDHEN, SYDVKM. This CDR3 has 17 amino acids. Unmatched junction bases numbered 14, after V lost 3 bases and J lost 7 bases. CDR3 sequence (DNA): TGTGCCAGCAGTTTTGGGATACAGGGGATTGCCGGCGGGGAGCTGTTTTTT. This sequence encodes CASSFGIQGIAGGELFF.

DNA of the CDR3: TGCGCCAGCAGCCAAGAACGGGGGGGAAATGAAAAACTGTTTTTT. This translates into CASSQERGGNEKLFF. The J gene is TRBJ1-4, the V gene TRBV4-1; maybe TRBD1 (5 bases). The CDR3 sequence is 15 residues long. Trimming shortened V by 0 bases and J by 5 bases, and 10 bases separated the two germline ends. Germline CDR1 is MGHRA and CDR2 is YSYEKL.

The V call is TRBV2, the J call TRBJ1-2; D may be TRBD1 (5 bases). The CDR3 sequence is 10 residues long. V lost 6 bases and J 9 bases, leaving 8 bases between the germline ends. Germline CDR1 SNHLY, CDR2 FYNNEI. As DNA, the CDR3 is TGTGCCAGCAGCGACAGTAGCTACACCTTC. Translation: CASSDSSYTF.

This rearrangement joins TRBV6-4 to TRBJ2-1; 7 nucleotides line up with TRBD1. Germline V gene lookup returns CDR1 MRHNA and CDR2 SNTAGT. Germline trimming cut 9 bases from V and 3 bases from J; bases unmatched to any gene: 5. This CDR3 comprises 13 residues. In nucleotides, the CDR3 is TGTGCCAGGGGACAGTCCAGCTACAATGAGCAGTTCTTC. This encodes CARGQSSYNEQFF.

This chain links TRBV28 with TRBJ2-6; a weak D match, TRBD2 (5 bases). Between the trimmed V and J ends, which lost 3 bases and 2 bases, there was a span of 8 bases. CDR1 is MDHEN and CDR2 is SYDVKM in the germline V gene. CDR3 length equals 15 residues. In DNA form, the CDR3 reads TGTGCCAGCAGTTTCGAGGGTGCTGGGGCCAACGTCCTGACTTTC. Its protein is CASSFEGAGANVLTF. The full variable domain, its missing parts supplied by reference TRBV28 and TRBJ2-6, is DVKVTQSSRYLVKRTGEKVFLECVQDMDHENMFWYRQDPGLGLRLIYFSYDVKMKEKGDIPEGYSVSREKKERFSLILESASTNQTSMYLCASSFEGAGANVLTFGAGSRLTVL.

V gene TRBV6-5 combines with J gene TRBJ1-5; D might be TRBD1 (6 bases). Trimming left V 5 bases short and J 6 bases short, with 17 bases between. Germline values: CDR1 MNHEY, CDR2 SVGAGI. The length of the CDR3 is 15 residues. The CDR3 protein is CASSNQGLAGQPQHF. CDR3 DNA: TGTGCCAGCAGTAACCAGGGGTTAGCGGGTCAGCCCCAGCATTTT.

This sequence joins TRBV6-6 and TRBJ2-1, with 10 bases identical to TRBD1. Per the germline V gene, CDR1 is MNHNY and CDR2 is SVGAGI (reference sequence). Trimming removed 5 bases from V and 10 bases from J; junction bases left unmatched: 14. This CDR3 contains 16 residues. CDR3 region: CASSKGTGDGLREQFF. The CDR3 DNA is TGTGCCAGCAGTAAGGGGACAGGGGATGGACTTAGGGAGCAGTTCTTC.

V usage is TRBV27 and J usage is TRBJ2-7, with TRBD1 matching 10 bases. Germline V lookup: CDR1 MNHEY, CDR2 SMNVEV (reference sequence). V shed 8 bases, J shed 0 bases, and the junction held 13 bases outside the gene matches. The CDR3 has 17 residues. The CDR3: CASGGLLTGGVSYEQYF. CDR3 in DNA: TGTGCCAGCGGGGGGTTGCTGACAGGGGGCGTCTCCTACGAGCAGTACTTC.

V usage is TRBV5-1 and J usage is TRBJ2-2; a possible D gene is TRBD2 (6 bases). V shed 3 bases and J shed 0 bases, with 9 bases lying between them. This CDR3 comprises 15 residues. Germline V gene data show CDR1 as SGHRS and CDR2 as YFSETQ. In DNA form, the CDR3 reads TGCGCCAGCAGCTCTAGCGCCGCGAACACCGGGGAGCTGTTTTTT. This encodes CASSSSAANTGELFF.

This chain joins TRBV7-9 and TRBJ2-3; TRBD2 matches at 7 bases. This CDR3 has 16 residues. Germline values: CDR1 SEHNR, CDR2 FQNEAQ (reference sequence). V lost 1 base, J lost 3 bases, and 7 bases stayed unmatched. The CDR3: CASSLGVAGGTDTQYF. The CDR3 DNA reads as TGTGCCAGCAGCTTAGGAGTAGCGGGTGGGACAGATACGCAGTATTTT. The complete variable domain, with remaining parts taken from reference TRBV7-9 and TRBJ2-3, reads DTGVSQNPRHKITKRGQNVTFRCDPISEHNRLYWYRQTLGQGPEFLTYFQNEAQLEKSRLLSDRFSAERPKGSFSTLEIQRTEQGDSAMYLCASSLGVAGGTDTQYFGPGTRLTVL.

This chain links TRBV7-9 with TRBJ2-2, with TRBD1 identical over 7 bases. In germline, CDR1 is SEHNR, CDR2 FQNEAQ (reference sequence). The CDR3 is 18 amino acids. Trimming took 0 bases from V and 4 from J; bases not matched to a gene: 11. The CDR3 here is CASSLAVRSDRATGELFF. CDR3 in DNA: TGTGCCAGCAGCTTAGCCGTCAGGAGCGACAGGGCCACCGGGGAGCTGTTTTTT.

The chain links TRBV15 to TRBJ1-2; TRBD1 is a possible D gene (5 bases). Per the germline V gene, CDR1 is LNHNV and CDR2 is YYDKDF (reference sequence). Deletions cut 3 bases from V and 1 base from J, with 18 bases between. This CDR3 comprises 17 residues. Here the CDR3 DNA reads TGTGCCACCAGCAGCCCCGGGAGGGGAAGGGTTAACTATGGCTACACCTTC. The encoded protein is CATSSPGRGRVNYGYTF.

CDR3 DNA sequence: TGTGCCAGCTCGGGAGGGACTTCGAACACTGAAGCTTTCTTT. Its protein product is CASSGGTSNTEAFF. The chain is built from TRBV28 and TRBJ1-1; D may be TRBD1 (5 bases). CDR1 is MDHEN, CDR2 SYDVKM, per germline. The germline V and J ends were trimmed by 8 bases and 1 base, with 14 bases remaining between them. The CDR3 runs 14 residues.

This sequence joins TRBV4-2 and TRBJ2-3; 9 nucleotides align to TRBD2. Trimming took 4 bases from V and 4 from J; bases not matched to a gene: 9. The CDR3 has 16 residues. Per germline, CDR1 LGHNA and CDR2 YNFKEQ. CDR3 in amino acids: CASSRNPAGGSDTQYF. In DNA, the CDR3 is TGTGCCAGCAGCCGAAACCCAGCGGGGGGTTCAGATACGCAGTATTTT.

This sequence joins TRBV5-4 and TRBJ1-4; D gene unclear. CDR1 and CDR2 from the germline V gene are SGHNT and YYREEE (reference sequence). The CDR3 sequence is 15 residues long. V was shortened by 4 bases and J by 8 bases, with 18 bases between the two germline ends. CDR3 sequence (DNA): TGTGCCAGCAGCCCCCAGGAGGGCGGCGGCGAAAAACTGTTTTTT. Its translation: CASSPQEGGGEKLFF.

The V and J genes are TRBV30 and TRBJ1-2; 10 bases align to TRBD1. The CDR3 length is 16 residues. V shed 4 bases, J shed 0 bases, and the junction held 8 bases outside the gene matches. Germline values: CDR1 GTSNPN, CDR2 SVGIG (reference sequence). As DNA, the CDR3 is TGTGCCTGGACCCTGGGGGGGACAGGGGCTAACTATGGCTACACCTTC. Translation: CAWTLGGTGANYGYTF.